These 21 T cell receptor beta chains were sequenced from one sample in a study of blood T cell repertoires in COVID-19. Method: immunoSEQ multiplex PCR; TCRdb's copy keeps in-frame clones and lacks some. The table includes 150,000 to 180,000 clones, 83% detected once. Sequenced input: peripheral blood. These TCRs come from a woman in her sixties with COVID-19, enrolled during active disease.

The V gene is TRBV9, the J gene TRBJ1-2; 7 bases map to TRBD1. The CDR3 runs to 11 residues. J was trimmed by 8 bases and V by 5 bases; bases with no gene match: 3. Germline lookup yields CDR1 SGDLS and CDR2 YYNGEE. This chain's CDR3 is CASRDRDGYTF. CDR3 coding DNA: TGTGCCAGCAGAGACAGGGACGGCTACACCTTC.

The chain links TRBV5-1 to TRBJ2-1, with a tentative D call TRBD1 (5 bases). This CDR3 comprises 13 residues. Germline CDR1 reads SGHRS; CDR2 reads YFSETQ. With 10 bases removed from V and 3 bases from J, the gap between germline ends came to 14 bases. CDR3 sequence: CASHRQGYNEQFF. DNA for the CDR3: TGCGCCTCTCATCGCCAGGGCTACAATGAGCAGTTCTTC.

The chain combines TRBV7-2 with TRBJ2-6; tentatively, D is TRBD1 (6 bases). This CDR3 has 16 residues. V was pared by 5 bases and J by 4 bases, with 15 bases between. CDR1 is SGHTA and CDR2 is FQGNSA in the germline V gene. The CDR3, as DNA: TGTGCCAGCAGCCGTCCAGGGGCTTCAGGGGCCAACGTCCTGACTTTC. Amino acids: CASSRPGASGANVLTF.

This clone was detected only a few times. The V and J genes are TRBV28 and TRBJ2-7, with 11 positions matching TRBD2. The CDR3 sequence is 15 residues long. V lost 7 bases and J lost 5; bases outside the gene matches: 10. Per the germline V gene, CDR1 is MDHEN and CDR2 is SYDVKM. CDR3 sequence: CASTPSGRYKDEQYF. CDR3 DNA sequence: TGTGCCAGCACCCCTAGCGGGAGGTATAAGGACGAGCAGTACTTC.

CDR3 loop: CASGLTGVNSPLHF. In DNA form, the CDR3 reads TGTGCCAGCGGATTGACAGGGGTTAATTCACCCCTCCACTTT. The rearrangement uses TRBV6-5 and TRBJ1-6; 8 positions agree with TRBD1. Germline CDR1 and CDR2: MNHEY and SVGAGI. Trimming took 8 bases from V and 6 from J; bases not matched to a gene: 6. The CDR3 sequence is 14 residues long.

Note on this clone: A much more abundant neighbour one base away suggests this may be a read error. The V call is TRBV5-1, the J call TRBJ2-7; TRBD2 agrees at 13 bases. The ends lost 4 bases at V and 5 bases at J; junction bases unmatched: 3. The CDR3 loop spans 14 amino acids. Germline V gene sequence: CDR1 SGHRS, CDR2 YFSETQ. Here the CDR3 DNA reads TGCGCCAGCAGCCGGACTAGCGGGAGCCACGAGCAGTACTTC. It yields the protein CASSRTSGSHEQYF.

This clone was picked up a small number of times. The V call is TRBV30, the J call TRBJ1-2, with D unclear. The germline V gene has CDR1 GTSNPN and CDR2 SVGIG (reference sequence). The CDR3 runs to 12 residues. Trimming stripped 2 bases from V and 4 bases from J, with 8 bases between. This CDR3 reads CAWSPQIYGYTF. The CDR3 bases are TGTGCCTGGAGTCCGCAGATCTATGGCTACACCTTC.

The V gene is TRBV19, the J gene TRBJ1-2; the match to TRBD1 covers 8 bases. Unmatched junction bases numbered 7, after V lost 7 bases and J lost 6 bases. The CDR3 has 13 amino acids. Germline CDR1 LNHDA, CDR2 SQIVND (reference sequence). CDR3 sequence reads: CASTLDRDNGYTF. DNA of the CDR3: TGTGCCAGTACCCTGGACAGGGATAATGGCTACACCTTC. Using reference TRBV19 and TRBJ1-2 for the parts outside the CDR3, the full variable domain is DGGITQSPKYLFRKEGQNVTLSCEQNLNHDAMYWYRQDPGQGLRLIYYSQIVNDFQKGDIAEGYSVSREKKESFPLTVTSAQKNPTAFYLCASTLDRDNGYTFGSGTRLTVV.

The CDR3 DNA reads TGTGCCAGCAGTTCTAGCGGGGGAGCGAACACCGGGGAGCTGTTTTTT. It yields the protein CASSSSGGANTGELFF. V usage is TRBV6-5 and J usage is TRBJ2-2; 10 bases align to TRBD2. Germline V gives CDR1 MNHEY, CDR2 SVGAGI. The CDR3 totals 16 residues. Trimming at V came to 4 bases and at J to 0 bases, leaving 2 bases not matched to a gene.

The gene calls are TRBV5-4 and TRBJ2-3; 9 nucleotides line up with TRBD2. After removal of 0 bases from V and 2 bases from J, the junction contained 4 bases not matched to a gene. This CDR3 is 16 amino acids long. Germline V lookup: CDR1 SGHNT, CDR2 YYREEE (reference sequence). Written as DNA, the CDR3 is TGTGCCAGCAGCTTGGAACTAGCGGGCCCCACAGATACGCAGTATTTT. Translated, it gives CASSLELAGPTDTQYF.

This chain links TRBV19 with TRBJ1-3; maybe TRBD1 (6 bases). V shed 8 bases and J shed 0 bases, with 14 bases lying between them. CDR1 is LNHDA and CDR2 is SQIVND in the germline V gene (reference sequence). CDR3 length: 15 amino acids. The CDR3 loop is CASRQQGGSGNTIYF. Written as DNA, the CDR3 is TGTGCCAGTCGACAGCAAGGGGGCTCTGGAAACACCATATATTTT.

The chain has TRBV2 and TRBJ1-1; D might be TRBD1 (5 bases). Germline V lookup: CDR1 SNHLY, CDR2 FYNNEI. There are 12 residues in the CDR3. Trimming removed 2 bases at V and 6 bases at J, with 7 bases between. As DNA, the CDR3 is TGTGCCAGCAGTGAATTGGGGCCTGAAGCTTTCTTT. Protein: CASSELGPEAFF. Filled out from reference TRBV2 and TRBJ1-1, the complete variable domain reads EPEVTQTPSHQVTQMGQEVILRCVPISNHLYFYWYRQILGQKVEFLVSFYNNEISEKSEIFDDQFSVERPDGSNFTLKIRSTKLEDSAMYFCASSELGPEAFFGQGTRLTVV.

The gene calls are TRBV30 and TRBJ2-5; 7 nucleotides align to TRBD1. J gave up 5 bases and V 4 bases, and 7 bases lay outside the gene matches. The germline gives CDR1 GTSNPN, CDR2 SVGIG (reference sequence). The CDR3 loop spans 13 amino acids. The CDR3: CAWTDTGVETQYF. Written as DNA, the CDR3 is TGTGCCTGGACAGATACAGGGGTGGAGACCCAGTACTTC.

This chain links TRBV18 with TRBJ2-3, with D uncertain. This CDR3 is 16 amino acids long. Trimming removed 3 bases at V and 0 bases at J, with 13 bases between. The V gene's germline CDR1 is KGHSH and CDR2 LQKENI. This CDR3 reads CASSPPGRVSTDTQYF. Written as DNA, the CDR3 is TGTGCCAGCTCACCCCCGGGTCGGGTGAGCACAGATACGCAGTATTTT. Supplemented by reference TRBV18 and TRBJ2-3, the full variable domain reads NAGVMQNPRHLVRRRGQEARLRCSPMKGHSHVYWYRQLPEEGLKFMVYLQKENIIDESGMPKERFSAEFPKEGPSILRIQQVVRGDSAAYFCASSPPGRVSTDTQYFGPGTRLTVL.

The rearrangement links TRBV28 to TRBJ2-5; TRBD2 is a possible D gene (5 bases). CDR1 and CDR2 from the germline V gene are MDHEN and SYDVKM. Trimming took off 4 bases at V and 0 bases at J, with 6 bases between the two ends. The CDR3 covers 13 residues. The CDR3 spells CASSSGNQETQYF. In DNA, the CDR3 is TGTGCCAGCAGTTCGGGGAACCAAGAGACCCAGTACTTC.

Only a few counts were recorded for this clone. The chain is built from TRBV9 and TRBJ2-3; 8 bases match TRBD1. Germline CDR1 reads SGDLS; CDR2 reads YYNGEE. With 2 bases clipped from V and 2 bases from J, the junction kept 10 bases outside the gene matches. The CDR3 runs 17 residues. DNA of the CDR3: TGTGCCAGCAGCGTCTACACAGGGGGATCTGTCACAGATACGCAGTATTTT. Its translation is CASSVYTGGSVTDTQYF.

The rearrangement links TRBV14 to TRBJ2-7; D gene unclear. V was cut by 2 bases and J by 0 bases, with 23 bases left in between. Germline-derived CDR1 and CDR2 are SGHDN and FVKESK. The CDR3 sequence is 19 residues long. CDR3 region: CASSQYPKPLVTPSYEQYF. CDR3 DNA: TGTGCCAGCAGCCAATATCCTAAACCCCTGGTGACACCCTCCTACGAGCAGTACTTC.

The J gene is TRBJ1-2, the V gene TRBV6-1; TRBD1 is a possible D gene (5 bases). CDR1 is MNHNS and CDR2 is SASEGT in the germline V gene. CDR3 length: 14 amino acids. Trimming removed 3 bases from V and 4 bases from J, with 12 bases in between. The CDR3 sequence: CASSDLPGSYGYTF. CDR3 coding DNA: TGTGCCAGCAGTGACCTACCAGGGTCCTATGGCTACACCTTC.

The chain employs TRBV27 and TRBJ1-5; TRBD1 might be the D (6 bases). The CDR3 covers 13 residues. Germline values: CDR1 MNHEY, CDR2 SMNVEV (reference sequence). Trimming removed 8 bases from V and 4 bases from J, with 12 bases in between. CDR3 protein: CASGPQGNQPQHF. The CDR3 bases are TGTGCCAGCGGACCTCAGGGGAATCAGCCCCAGCATTTT.

The chain employs TRBV27 and TRBJ1-5, with 7 bases fitting TRBD1. Germline values: CDR1 MNHEY, CDR2 SMNVEV (reference sequence). The CDR3 spans 19 residues. V was pared by 2 bases and J by 1 base, with 14 bases of the junction left unmatched. The CDR3 DNA reads TGTGCCAGCAGTTTAGCCCCATCGACAGGGCGGGGAAGCAATCAGCCCCAGCATTTT. It codes for CASSLAPSTGRGSNQPQHF.

This chain links TRBV14 with TRBJ2-5; 10 bases align to TRBD1. This CDR3 contains 14 residues. The J segment lost 4 bases and the V segment lost 5 bases, leaving 4 bases of the junction unmatched. CDR1 is SGHDN and CDR2 is FVKESK in the germline V gene. CDR3 nucleotides: TGTGCCAGCAGCGGGACAGGGGCAGGAGAGACCCAGTACTTC. Protein product: CASSGTGAGETQYF.